This T cell receptor (beta chain) is from a study of blood T cell repertoires in COVID-19. Overall study: Researchers got acute and convalescent COVID-19 samples from the United States, Italy and Spain. In each case, the material was cDNA or gDNA derived from T cells, B-cell-depleted T cells, or PBMCs.

As processed by the authors: Amplifying reference gene primers gave estimates of nucleated cell counts. The repertoire was sequenced with immunoSEQ multiplex PCR; TCRdb's copy has only in-frame clones and lacks some. The V and J calls and clone size are taken from that table; D and trimming were inferred from the DNA. The sample holds 150,000 or so clones, around 87% seen once. This clonotype was sampled from a man older than 75 with acute or convalescent COVID-19. Material for sequencing was peripheral blood.

The CDR3 loop reads CASSFLLPGAGANVLTF. CDR3 nucleotides: TGTGCCAGCAGCTTTTTACTTCCAGGGGCTGGGGCCAACGTCCTGACTTTC. The chain uses TRBV7-2 and TRBJ2-6; maybe TRBD1 (6 bases). CDR1 SGHTA and CDR2 FQGNSA come from the germline V gene. Trimming took 3 bases from V and 2 from J, leaving 14 bases between them. The CDR3 has 17 residues.